This T cell receptor beta chain was obtained from a study of identical twins. Study outcomes and limitations: Cord blood beta clonotypes present at high abundance carried fewer insertions; no such pattern appeared in memory repertoires.

Comment on this clonotype: Antigen unknown.

TCRdb analysed the 5' RACE reads with MiXCR anew, one entry per CDR3 protein. The sample consists of 450,000 or so distinct CDR3 sequences, more than 13% of them appearing once. With V trimmed by 5 bases and J by 1 base, 8 bases remained unmatched. Germline assignment: CDR1 MNHEY and CDR2 SVGEGT. The CDR3 sequence is 15 residues long. The sample was also reused in another study, on yellow fever vaccine responses in identical twins.

This clonotype was obtained from a woman aged 18-29 years in good health. The sample comprised CD4+ T cells sorted from blood. The chain links TRBV6-2 or TRBV6-3 to TRBJ2-7; TRBD2 matches 7 bases. CDR3 DNA: TGTGCCAGCAGTGCCCCCAGCGGGAAATCCTACGAGCAGTACTTC. Translated: CASSAPSGKSYEQYF.